These 9 T cell receptor beta chains were all obtained from the same sample, sequenced in a study of T cell changes during pregnancy in multiple sclerosis. The assay was immunoSEQ multiplex PCR, and TCRdb's table has in-frame clones only and misses some. The sample lists fewer than 60,000 clones, roughly 94% seen once, with 0.25% to 0.4% in the top ten. Sequenced here: CD4+ T cells from peripheral blood mononuclear cells, sampled in the third trimester of pregnancy. Receptors originate from a female donor with multiple sclerosis, enrolled in a pregnancy study.

The rearrangement uses TRBV27 and TRBJ1-6, with TRBD1 matching 8 bases. The germline V gene has CDR1 MNHEY and CDR2 SMNVEV (reference sequence). This CDR3 is built from 17 residues. V lost 4 bases, J lost 10 bases, and 15 bases stayed unmatched. CDR3 loop: CASSSPRAGGLGSPLHF. The CDR3 DNA reads TGTGCCAGCAGTTCCCCCCGGGCAGGGGGCTTAGGGTCACCCCTCCACTTT.

This rearrangement joins TRBV5-1 to TRBJ2-2, with D unclear. The V end was cut by 0 bases, the J end by 7 bases, with 16 bases between. Per germline, CDR1 SGHRS and CDR2 YFSETQ. The CDR3 covers 16 residues. This chain's CDR3 is CASSLASTNSDGELFF. In nucleotides, the CDR3 is TGCGCCAGCAGCTTGGCCAGTACCAATTCCGACGGGGAGCTGTTTTTT.

The chain recombines TRBV4-2 with TRBJ1-2; D perhaps matches TRBD1 (6 bases). V dropped 0 bases and J dropped 4 bases, with 9 bases sitting between them. This CDR3 is 14 amino acids long. CDR1 is LGHNA and CDR2 is YNFKEQ in the germline V gene. CDR3 amino acids: CASSQDPTGYGYTF. Here the CDR3 DNA reads TGTGCCAGCAGCCAAGATCCGACAGGCTATGGCTACACCTTC.

The rearrangement uses TRBV4-3 and TRBJ1-2, with D perhaps TRBD1 (5 bases). The length of the CDR3 is 15 residues. V was cut by 0 bases and J by 7 bases, with 15 bases left in between. Germline assignment: CDR1 LGHNA and CDR2 YSLEER. CDR3 amino acids: CASSQEGSAGVGYTF. The CDR3 coding sequence is TGCGCCAGCAGCCAAGAGGGTTCCGCGGGGGTTGGCTACACCTTC.

The CDR3 region has the DNA TGTGCCAGCAGCTCAGGACTCTTGGGCTACACCTTC. Its translation is CASSSGLLGYTF. This chain joins TRBV7-9 and TRBJ1-2; D is unclear. The CDR3 spans 12 residues. CDR1 and CDR2 from the germline V gene are SEHNR and FQNEAQ (reference sequence). Trimming removed 4 bases from V and 8 bases from J, with 11 bases in between.

The chain combines TRBV7-2 with TRBJ2-2, with a weak D call TRBD1 (5 bases). There are 15 residues in the CDR3. The V gene's germline CDR1 is SGHTA and CDR2 FQGNSA. Deletions cut 2 bases from V and 5 bases from J, with 12 bases between. CDR3: CASSLIRVETGELFF. The CDR3 coding sequence is TGTGCCAGCAGCTTAATCAGGGTGGAGACCGGGGAGCTGTTTTTT.

The chain combines TRBV11-2 with TRBJ2-3; 7 nucleotides match TRBD1. This CDR3 spans 14 amino acids. Germline-derived CDR1 and CDR2 are SGHAT and FQNNGV. V lost 2 bases, J lost 3 bases, and 2 bases stayed unmatched. The CDR3 here is CASSLSRGTDTQYF. The CDR3 nucleotides read TGTGCCAGCAGCTTATCCAGGGGGACAGATACGCAGTATTTT. The full variable domain, with the rest looked up from reference TRBV11-2 and TRBJ2-3, is EAGVAQSPRYKIIEKRQSVAFWCNPISGHATLYWYQQILGQGPKLLIQFQNNGVVDDSQLPKDRFSAERLKGVDSTLKIQPAKLEDSAVYLCASSLSRGTDTQYFGPGTRLTVL.

CDR3: CASRTGGGKDTGELFF. In DNA form, the CDR3 reads TGTGCCAGCAGAACCGGGGGGGGTAAGGACACCGGGGAGCTGTTTTTT. The rearrangement joins TRBV5-4 to TRBJ2-2, with 8 bases lining up with TRBD2. This CDR3 has 16 amino acids. After removal of 5 bases from V and 3 bases from J, the junction contained 9 bases not matched to a gene. Germline CDR1 and CDR2: SGHNT and YYREEE (reference sequence).

This sequence joins TRBV12-5 and TRBJ1-1; possible D gene TRBD1, 6 bases. Deletions cut 6 bases from V and 2 bases from J, with 16 bases between. The CDR3 is 15 residues long. Germline V gene lookup returns CDR1 LGHNT and CDR2 FRNRAP. CDR3 bases: TGTGCTAGTGGCCGACACCGGGACATCAACACTGAAGCTTTCTTT. This gives the protein CASGRHRDINTEAFF.